Shown below are 2 T cell receptor beta chains from a single sample sequenced in a study of identical twins (dated by TCRdb to 2016 to 2017). Library preparation was by 5' RACE. The sequencer listed for this sample is Illumina HiSeq 2000. TCRdb handled the public reads itself, with Q25 trimming in fastp and clone calling in MiXCR, and kept productive beta chains. Rows matching on CDR3 protein sequence are summarized as one entry with the most common DNA and genes. This sample holds around 490,000 distinct CDR3 sequences; over 12% were observed only once. 0.44% of the sample belongs to the ten largest clones. A further study also used this sample, focusing on yellow fever vaccine responses in identical twins.

Material: CD4+ T cells sorted from blood. The receptors shown here come from a woman aged 18-29 years in good health.

V is TRBV4-1 and J is TRBJ2-2, with TRBD2 matching over 9 bases. The length of the CDR3 is 16 residues. Germline V gene sequence: CDR1 MGHRA, CDR2 YSYEKL. V dropped 1 base and J dropped 4; count of bases not matched to a gene: 4. The chain's CDR3 is CASSQVPAGGTGELFF. The CDR3 nucleotides are TGCGCCAGCAGCCAAGTTCCAGCGGGAGGCACCGGGGAGCTGTTTTTT.

The genes are TRBV10-3 and TRBJ2-5; 7 bases map to TRBD1. V dropped 3 bases and J dropped 0; count of bases not matched to a gene: 4. CDR1 and CDR2 (germline): ENHRY, SYGVKD. CDR3 length: 15 amino acids. CDR3 loop: CAISDPGQNQETQYF. The CDR3 nucleotides read TGTGCCATCAGTGACCCGGGACAGAACCAAGAGACCCAGTACTTC.